Included here is one T cell receptor beta chain sequence, with context. Its specificity is unknown. The data derive from a study of T cell responses to AZD1222 COVID-19 vaccine. Study-wide results and caveats: The donor cohort was predominantly white British with a female majority, and clonal diversity may have been underestimated.

TCRdb's table, derived via immunoSEQ multiplex PCR, lists solely in-frame clones and lacks some. The sample yields around 140,000 clones, 85% to 95% seen once. The CDR3 spans 15 residues. V was clipped by 5 bases and J by 4 bases; unmatched bases: 6. Germline CDR1 MNHEY, CDR2 SVGEGT. The TCR originated in an adult in good health. Sequenced material: peripheral blood, taken on day 0 of AZD1222 vaccination. V usage is TRBV6-2 or TRBV6-3 and J usage is TRBJ1-2; 11 nucleotides match TRBD1. The CDR3 sequence is CASSLGQGATYGYTF. In DNA form, the CDR3 reads TGTGCCAGCAGTCTTGGACAGGGGGCTACCTATGGCTACACCTTC.